One sample yielded the 8 T cell receptor beta chains listed below, sequenced in a study of molecular identifiers for immune sequencing clone quantification. MiXCR, run by TCRdb on the PCR reads, gives a single entry per CDR3 protein. The sample contains approximately 100,000 distinct CDR3 sequences, approximately 40% of which appear only once. The sample consisted of naive CD8+ T cells from blood, with Jurkat cell RNA spiked in. Subset meaning: FACS-sorted CD8+CD4-CCR7+CD45RA+ naive T cells. The receptors here all came from a human donor in good health. Some libraries in this study had Jurkat cell RNA spiked in.

This clonotype was counted a few times. V is TRBV3-1 and J is TRBJ1-1, with D unresolved. The germline V gene encodes CDR1 LGHDT and CDR2 YNNKEL (reference sequence). The V end lost 1 base, the J end lost 1 base, and 10 bases lay between the germline ends. The CDR3 spans 15 residues. CDR3 bases: TGTGCCAGCAGCCAAGGCATTGGCAGGAACACTGAAGCTTTCTTT. It specifies CASSQGIGRNTEAFF.

This clonotype turned up a few times. The gene calls are TRBV5-5 and TRBJ2-7; possible D gene TRBD2, 5 bases. Germline lookup yields CDR1 SGHKS and CDR2 YYEKEE (reference sequence). V lost 0 bases, J lost 3 bases, and 10 bases lay in between. The length of the CDR3 is 14 residues. The CDR3 sequence: CASSLGWGVYEQYF. CDR3 nucleotide sequence: TGTGCCAGCAGCTTGGGGTGGGGAGTCTACGAGCAGTACTTC.

This clonotype was found many times. The gene calls are TRBV28 and TRBJ2-7; 9 bases fit TRBD1. The CDR3 totals 13 residues. V dropped 4 bases and J dropped 5; count of bases not matched to a gene: 3. The germline gives CDR1 MDHEN, CDR2 SYDVKM. The CDR3: CASSYRGLHEQYF. The CDR3 DNA reads as TGTGCCAGCAGTTACAGGGGGCTCCACGAGCAGTACTTC.

At least ten counts were recorded for this clonotype. The rearrangement uses TRBV9 and TRBJ2-1; D unresolved. The CDR3 totals 14 residues. Between the trimmed V and J ends, which lost 0 bases and 1 base, there was a span of 5 bases. Germline V CDR1 and CDR2: SGDLS, YYNGEE. As DNA, the CDR3 is TGTGCCAGCAGCGTAGAAGGGTCCTACAATGAGCAGTTCTTC. Its protein product is CASSVEGSYNEQFF.

This clonotype occurred many times. The chain uses TRBV10-3 and TRBJ2-6; D not certain. The CDR3 consists of 16 residues. V gave up 0 bases and J gave up 0 bases, with 6 bases separating them. Germline V gene sequence: CDR1 ENHRY, CDR2 SYGVKD. The CDR3 DNA reads TGTGCCATCAGTGAGTCCGGATACTCTGGGGCCAACGTCCTGACTTTC. Its protein is CAISESGYSGANVLTF.

With regard to this clonotype: Possible read error: a much larger clone is one base away. The chain is built from TRBV6-2 or TRBV6-3 and TRBJ2-7; the D is unclear. The germline V gene encodes CDR1 MNHEY and CDR2 SVGEGT. CDR3 length: 11 amino acids. The V gene lost 6 bases and the J gene lost 7 bases, with 10 bases spanning the gap. The CDR3 DNA is TGTGCCAGCAGACCCGCGGAGGAGCAGTACTTC. Protein: CASRPAEEQYF.

The sample holds many counts of this clonotype. This sequence joins TRBV5-6 and TRBJ2-4, with TRBD1 matching 8 bases. CDR3 length: 15 residues. V lost 4 bases and J lost 8; bases outside the gene matches: 11. From germline, CDR1 is SGHDT and CDR2 YYEEEE. CDR3 DNA sequence: TGTGCCAGCAGCCAAGGCCGGACAGGGTTGTACATTCAGTACTTC. This codes for CASSQGRTGLYIQYF. Using reference TRBV5-6 and TRBJ2-4 for the parts outside the CDR3, the full variable domain is DAGVTQSPTHLIKTRGQQVTLRCSPKSGHDTVSWYQQALGQGPQFIFQYYEEEERQRGNFPDRFSGHQFPNYSSELNVNALLLGDSALYLCASSQGRTGLYIQYFGAGTRLSVL.

Worth noting for this clonotype: One base away lies a much larger clone, so this may be a sequencing read error. As the CDR3 is not closed by the conserved phenylalanine or tryptophan, this likely results from a read error. The rearrangement links TRBV12-3 or TRBV12-4 to TRBJ2-3; TRBD1 matches 10 bases. The CDR3 spans 16 residues. The V segment lost 6 bases and the J segment 5 bases; nucleotides outside the gene matches: 11. CDR3 bases: TGTGCCAGCAGGCCTCCGTGGGACAGGGGCGGAGATACGCAGTATCTT. It codes for CASRPPWDRGGDTQYL.